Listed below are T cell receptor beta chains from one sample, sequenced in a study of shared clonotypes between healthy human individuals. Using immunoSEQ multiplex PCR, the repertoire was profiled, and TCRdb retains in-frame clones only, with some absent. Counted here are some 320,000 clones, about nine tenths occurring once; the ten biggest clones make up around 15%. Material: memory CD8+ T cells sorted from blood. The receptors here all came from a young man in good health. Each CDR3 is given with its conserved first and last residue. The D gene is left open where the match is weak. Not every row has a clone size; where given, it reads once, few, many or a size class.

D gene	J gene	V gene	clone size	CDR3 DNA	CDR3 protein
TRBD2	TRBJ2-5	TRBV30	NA	TGTGCCTGGAGTGTAGCGGGAGGGCCTCGGGAGACCCAGTACTTC	CAWSVAGGPRETQYF
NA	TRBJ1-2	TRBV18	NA	TGTGCCAGCTCACCACCGAAAGGGCTGGATTATTATGGCTACACCTTC	CASSPPKGLDYYGYTF
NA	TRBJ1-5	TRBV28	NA	TGTGCCAGCAGACCGGGTCCATTACTTAGCAATCAGCCCCAGCATTTT	CASRPGPLLSNQPQHF
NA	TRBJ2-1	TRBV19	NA	TGTGCCAGTAGTATAGATAGAGGAGGTCTGAGCTCCTACAATGAGCAGTTCTTC	CASSIDRGGLSSYNEQFF
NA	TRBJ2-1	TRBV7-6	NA	TGTGCCAGCAGCTTAGGTCCGGGATACAATGAGCAGTTCTTC	CASSLGPGYNEQFF
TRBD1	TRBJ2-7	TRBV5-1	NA	TGCGCCAGCAGCCAATGGACAGGGGGCTCATACGAGCAGTACTTC	CASSQWTGGSYEQYF
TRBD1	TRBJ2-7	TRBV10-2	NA	TGCGCCAGCAGCCCTACCCTAGGGACAGGGTATGAGCAGTACTTC	CASSPTLGTGYEQYF
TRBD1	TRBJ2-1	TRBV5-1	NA	TGCGCCAGCAGCTCGGACAGGGGAGTTGAGCAGTTCTTC	CASSSDRGVEQFF
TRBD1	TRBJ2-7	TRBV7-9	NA	TGTGCCAGCAGCTTTTGGGATACAGGGGACGAGCAGTACTTC	CASSFWDTGDEQYF
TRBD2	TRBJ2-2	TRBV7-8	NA	TGTGCCAGCAGTCCTCCGGGACTAGACACCGGGGAGCTGTTTTTT	CASSPPGLDTGELFF
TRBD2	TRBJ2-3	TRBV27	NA	TGTGCCAGCAGTACCGGGACTAGCGTTAGCACAGATACGCAGTATTTT	CASSTGTSVSTDTQYF
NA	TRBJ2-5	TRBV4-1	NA	TGCGCCAGCAGCTACAGCCTGCAAGAGACCCAGTACTTC	CASSYSLQETQYF
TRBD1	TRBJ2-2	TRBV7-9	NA	TGTGCCAGCAGCTTTTGGACAGGGGGCGAGTCCGGGGAGCTGTTTTTT	CASSFWTGGESGELFF
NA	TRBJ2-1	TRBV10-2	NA	TGCGCCAGCAGGACGGTTTCCTACAATGAGCAGTTCTTC	CASRTVSYNEQFF
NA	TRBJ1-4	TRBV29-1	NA	TGCAGCGTTCAGACGGGTAATGAAAAACTGTTTTTT	CSVQTGNEKLFF
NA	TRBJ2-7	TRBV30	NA	TGTGCCTGGAGTGTGACTCCCTCCTACGAGCAGTACTTC	CAWSVTPSYEQYF
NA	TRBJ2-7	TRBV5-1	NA	TGCGCCAGCAGCTTGGATATCAGGAACGAGCAGTACTTC	CASSLDIRNEQYF
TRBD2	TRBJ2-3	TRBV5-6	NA	TGTGCCAGCACCTATAGCGGGAGTGTGGCAGATACGCAGTATTTT	CASTYSGSVADTQYF
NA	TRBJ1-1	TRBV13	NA	TGTGCCAGCAGCTTAGGACAGAAAAACACTGAAGCTTTCTTT	CASSLGQKNTEAFF
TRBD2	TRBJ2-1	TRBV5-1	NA	TGCGCCAGCATGGCGGGAGTAGTAAATGAGCAGTTCTTC	CASMAGVVNEQFF
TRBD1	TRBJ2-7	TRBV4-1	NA	TGCGCCAGCAGCCAAGGGTCAGGGGGTGTCTACGAGCAGTACTTC	CASSQGSGGVYEQYF
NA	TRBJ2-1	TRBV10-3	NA	TGTGCCATCAGTGACGCCAGGGATTCAACGAGAATATGGGAGCAGTTCTTC	CAISDARDSTRIWEQFF
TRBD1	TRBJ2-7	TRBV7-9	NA	TGTGCCAGCAGCCCAGGGGGCTTGAGCTACGAGCAGTACTTC	CASSPGGLSYEQYF
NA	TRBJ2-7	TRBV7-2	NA	TGTGCCAGCAGCCTCTCCTACGAGCAGTACTTC	CASSLSYEQYF
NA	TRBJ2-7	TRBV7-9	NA	TGTGCCAGCAGCTTAGGTACGGGGGGCCTAAAGGAGCAGTACTTC	CASSLGTGGLKEQYF
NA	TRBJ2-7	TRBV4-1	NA	TGCGCCAGCAGCCAAGGAAGCTACGAGCAGTACTTC	CASSQGSYEQYF
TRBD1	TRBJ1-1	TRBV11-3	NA	TGTGCCAGCAGCTCGCGAGGGGGCGAGGGGAACACTGAAGCTTTCTTT	CASSSRGGEGNTEAFF
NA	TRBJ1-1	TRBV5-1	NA	TGCGCCAGCAGCCCCTTTCTGAACACTGAAGCTTTCTTT	CASSPFLNTEAFF
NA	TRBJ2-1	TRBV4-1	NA	TGCGCCAGCAGCTACCGCCCTCGGGGGAGAAATGAGCAGTTCTTC	CASSYRPRGRNEQFF
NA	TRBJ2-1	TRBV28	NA	TGTGCCAGCAGCTTACCGGGACTGAGCTCCTACAATGAGCAGTTCTTC	CASSLPGLSSYNEQFF
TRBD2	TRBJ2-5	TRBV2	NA	TGTGCCAGCAGTTATCGACTAGCGGGGGCGACACAAGAGACCCAGTACTTC	CASSYRLAGATQETQYF
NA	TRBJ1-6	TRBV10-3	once	TGTGCCATCAGTGAGTCGGGTCAATGGTTCGGTCCCCTCCACTTT	CAISESGQWFGPLHF
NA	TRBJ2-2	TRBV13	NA	TGTGCCAGCAGCCCGCTAACTACCGGGGAGCTGTTTTTT	CASSPLTTGELFF
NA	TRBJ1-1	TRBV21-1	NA	TGTGCCAGCAGCACAACACCCTCCGGGACAATGGAAGCTTTCTTT	CASSTTPSGTMEAFF
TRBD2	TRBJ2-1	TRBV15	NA	TGTGCCACCAGCAGAGATCGCGGGGGGGCAAATGAGCAGTTCTTC	CATSRDRGGANEQFF
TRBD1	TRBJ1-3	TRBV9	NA	TGTGCCAGCAGCGTAACAGGGGGAGTTGGAAACACCATATATTTT	CASSVTGGVGNTIYF
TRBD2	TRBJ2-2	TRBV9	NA	TGTGCCAGCAGCGTGATATCTAGCGGGGGGACCACCGGGGAGCTGTTTTTT	CASSVISSGGTTGELFF